Below are 19 T cell receptor beta chains sequenced from a single sample in a study of siplizumab effects on memory and regulatory T cells. Repertoires were generated with immunoSEQ multiplex PCR, while TCRdb's copy carries only in-frame clones and drops some. The sample has tens of thousands of clones, roughly 93% seen once. The sequenced sample consisted of CD8+ T cells sorted from blood. These receptors all come from a human donor in good health.

The chain recombines TRBV4-2 with TRBJ1-2; no clear D gene. Germline CDR1 LGHNA, CDR2 YNFKEQ. The CDR3 runs to 14 residues. V was shortened by 5 bases and J by 5 bases, with 15 bases between the two germline ends. The chain's CDR3 is CASSAPQVMYGYTF. The CDR3 DNA follows: TGTGCCAGCAGCGCGCCTCAGGTGATGTATGGCTACACCTTC.

This clone appeared a single time. The chain recombines TRBV29-1 with TRBJ1-5; D not certain. V was clipped by 0 bases and J by 11 bases, with 14 bases between them. There are 13 residues in the CDR3. CDR1 is SQVTM and CDR2 is ANQGSEA in the germline V gene. For the CDR3, the DNA is TGCAGCGTTGAAGATGGGCCGACGGGGACCCAGCATTTT. This codes for CSVEDGPTGTQHF. The entire variable domain, with the rest obtained from reference TRBV29-1 and TRBJ1-5, is as follows: SAVISQKPSRDICQRGTSLTIQCQVDSQVTMMFWYRQQPGQSLTLIATANQGSEATYESGFVIDKFPISRPNLTFSTLTVSNMSPEDSSIYLCSVEDGPTGTQHFGDGTRLSIL.

V gene TRBV6-5 combines with J gene TRBJ1-1; 7 positions match TRBD1. V lost 0 bases and J lost 4; bases outside the gene matches: 5. In germline, CDR1 is MNHEY, CDR2 SVGAGI. The CDR3 has 15 amino acids. The CDR3 loop is CASSYSQGVSTEAFF. The DNA of the CDR3 is TGTGCCAGCAGTTACTCGCAGGGGGTGAGCACTGAAGCTTTCTTT.

The genes are TRBV19 and TRBJ1-3, with D unclear. The V end was cut by 1 base, the J end by 0 bases, with 10 bases between. Germline V lookup: CDR1 LNHDA, CDR2 SQIVND (reference sequence). This CDR3 contains 16 residues. The CDR3 reads CASSIAALGSGNTIYF. CDR3 nucleotides: TGTGCCAGTAGTATAGCGGCATTAGGCTCTGGAAACACCATATATTTT.

The chain recombines TRBV4-1 with TRBJ1-1; D remains unclear. The germline gives CDR1 MGHRA, CDR2 YSYEKL. This CDR3 has 13 residues. Trimming stripped 5 bases from V and 11 bases from J, with 18 bases between. The CDR3 sequence is CASSVGPFAMAFF. CDR3 nucleotide sequence: TGCGCCAGCAGCGTCGGGCCCTTTGCGATGGCTTTCTTT.

The chain links TRBV4-1 to TRBJ2-3; 13 nucleotides line up with TRBD2. CDR3 length: 17 residues. The germline gives CDR1 MGHRA, CDR2 YSYEKL. V trimming: 7 bases; J trimming: 2 bases; junction bases outside the gene matches: 9. The CDR3 is CASKGLAGIGSTDTQYF. The CDR3 DNA follows: TGCGCCAGCAAGGGACTAGCGGGGATTGGGTCCACAGATACGCAGTATTTT.

The chain combines TRBV4-1 with TRBJ1-1, with D uncertain. Germline lookup yields CDR1 MGHRA and CDR2 YSYEKL. The CDR3 contains 16 residues. V lost 1 base and J lost 0, with 12 bases in between. CDR3 sequence (DNA): TGCGCCAGCAGCCAAGCTTACGTAGCAATGAACACTGAAGCTTTCTTT. It yields the protein CASSQAYVAMNTEAFF.

The CDR3 DNA follows: TGTGCCAGCAGCTTAGTAGGACTAGGTTCCGCGAACACCGGGGAGCTGTTTTTT. Residues: CASSLVGLGSANTGELFF. The J gene is TRBJ2-2, the V gene TRBV7-9; 7 bases agree with TRBD2. This CDR3 comprises 18 residues. CDR1 is SEHNR, CDR2 FQNEAQ, per germline (reference sequence). V lost 1 base, J lost 0 bases, and 8 bases stayed unmatched. Full variable domain (rest looked up from reference TRBV7-9 and TRBJ2-2): DTGVSQNPRHKITKRGQNVTFRCDPISEHNRLYWYRQTLGQGPEFLTYFQNEAQLEKSRLLSDRFSAERPKGSFSTLEIQRTEQGDSAMYLCASSLVGLGSANTGELFFGEGSRLTVL.

The V call is TRBV7-3, the J call TRBJ2-5, with D tentatively TRBD1 (5 bases). Germline loops: CDR1 SGHTA, CDR2 FQGTGA. Trimming left V 4 bases short and J 1 base short, with 10 bases between. The CDR3 runs to 14 residues. CDR3 DNA sequence: TGTGCCAGCAGCTGGGGCCCGGGCCAAGAGACCCAGTACTTC. Translated, it gives CASSWGPGQETQYF. Complete variable domain (other parts from reference TRBV7-3 and TRBJ2-5): GAGVSQTPSNKVTEKGKYVELRCDPISGHTALYWYRQSLGQGPEFLIYFQGTGAADDSGLPNDRFFAVRPEGSVSTLKIQRTERGDSAVYLCASSWGPGQETQYFGPGTRLLVL.

This chain joins TRBV27 and TRBJ1-1; 7 bases agree with TRBD1. Germline V lookup: CDR1 MNHEY, CDR2 SMNVEV (reference sequence). The V and J ends lost 10 bases and 10 bases, in that order; junction bases with no gene match: 9. The CDR3 is 11 residues long. The CDR3 protein is CATLARDRAFF. The CDR3, as DNA: TGTGCCACCTTGGCCCGGGACAGAGCTTTCTTT.

V gene TRBV6-6 combines with J gene TRBJ1-2, with D perhaps matching TRBD1 (6 bases). Trimming removed 5 bases from V and 7 bases from J, with 14 bases in between. CDR3 size: 13 residues. CDR1 MNHNY and CDR2 SVGAGI come from the germline V gene (reference sequence). CDR3: CASSPLRTVGYTF. For the CDR3, the DNA is TGTGCCAGCAGTCCCCTCCGGACAGTTGGCTACACCTTC.

This rearrangement joins TRBV2 to TRBJ2-1, with D perhaps TRBD1 (6 bases). V was shortened by 5 bases and J by 6 bases, with 17 bases between the two germline ends. CDR3 length equals 15 residues. Germline V gives CDR1 SNHLY, CDR2 FYNNEI. DNA of the CDR3: TGTGCCAGCAGTCGGGACACCTCAGTGGGCAATGAGCAGTTCTTC. Its translation: CASSRDTSVGNEQFF.

The rearrangement joins TRBV15 to TRBJ1-5; D gene uncertain. Germline CDR1 is LNHNV and CDR2 is YYDKDF (reference sequence). This CDR3 is 13 amino acids long. The V gene lost 11 bases and the J gene lost 0 bases, with 11 bases spanning the gap. CDR3 DNA: TGTGCCTCTTCCAGGAATAGCAATCAGCCCCAGCATTTT. As protein: CASSRNSNQPQHF.

The gene calls are TRBV30 and TRBJ1-1; the D is unclear. There are 16 residues in the CDR3. Germline CDR1 reads GTSNPN; CDR2 reads SVGIG (reference sequence). Trimming took off 0 bases at V and 0 bases at J, with 14 bases between the two ends. In DNA, the CDR3 is TGTGCCTGGAGTGTCCCCGGCGGGCGTATGAACACTGAAGCTTTCTTT. It is translated as CAWSVPGGRMNTEAFF.

The rearrangement uses TRBV7-8 and TRBJ2-7; no firm D call. The V gene lost 1 base and the J gene lost 3 bases, with 7 bases spanning the gap. CDR1 SGHVS and CDR2 FQNEAQ come from the germline V gene. CDR3 size: 13 residues. DNA of the CDR3: TGTGCCAGCAGCTTAGAGAACAGCTACGAGCAGTACTTC. It codes for CASSLENSYEQYF.

The rearrangement joins TRBV27 to TRBJ1-1, with a weak D call TRBD1 (6 bases). Germline V CDR1 and CDR2: MNHEY, SMNVEV (reference sequence). V lost 5 bases, J lost 4 bases, and 8 bases lay in between. CDR3 size: 12 residues. CDR3: CASSTGITEAFF. The CDR3 bases are TGTGCCAGCAGTACAGGGATCACTGAAGCTTTCTTT.

The J gene is TRBJ2-1, the V gene TRBV9; D is perhaps TRBD1 or TRBD2 (6 bases each). CDR1 is SGDLS and CDR2 is YYNGEE in the germline V gene. The germline V and J ends were trimmed by 3 bases and 4 bases, with 11 bases remaining between them. This CDR3 comprises 14 residues. CDR3 amino acids: CASSGGTNYNEQFF. CDR3 DNA sequence: TGTGCCAGCAGCGGCGGGACAAATTACAATGAGCAGTTCTTC. The full variable domain, completed using reference TRBV9 and TRBJ2-1, is DSGVTQTPKHLITATGQRVTLRCSPRSGDLSVYWYQQSLDQGLQFLIQYYNGEERAKGNILERFSAQQFPDLHSELNLSSLELGDSALYFCASSGGTNYNEQFFGPGTRLTVL.

This chain joins TRBV10-1 and TRBJ1-5; D uncertain. Germline loops: CDR1 WNHNN, CDR2 SYGVQD (reference sequence). The length of the CDR3 is 18 residues. The V end lost 0 bases, the J end lost 3 bases, and 18 bases lay between the germline ends. CDR3 amino acids: CASSESPTVSGPNQPQHF. CDR3 bases: TGCGCCAGCAGTGAGTCACCCACGGTTAGTGGCCCCAATCAGCCCCAGCATTTT.

V gene TRBV6-1 combines with J gene TRBJ1-5, with TRBD1 matching over 7 bases. The germline V gene encodes CDR1 MNHNS and CDR2 SASEGT. V was clipped by 3 bases and J by 2 bases; unmatched bases: 7. The CDR3 spans 16 residues. CDR3 loop: CASSERRGGGNQPQHF. The DNA for the CDR3 is TGTGCCAGCAGTGAGAGGCGAGGGGGCGGCAATCAGCCCCAGCATTTT.